Below, one TCR beta chain is given with its context. Its antigen is not known. Template switching added a universal primer site, and cDNA bore unique molecular identifiers. TCRdb recomputed calls from the 5' RACE reads with MiXCR, one row per CDR3 protein. Found here are 250,000 or so distinct CDR3 sequences, 6.5% to 9.5% of them singletons; the top ten hold 2.5% to 3.5%. This specimen comes from a study of identical twins. Notes on the study in general: Insertions were fewer in abundant cord blood beta clonotypes, whereas memory repertoires showed none of this pattern.

CDR1 SGHKS and CDR2 YYEKEE come from the germline V gene (reference sequence). The CDR3 totals 13 residues. V lost 9 bases to trimming and J lost 7 bases; unmatched junction nucleotides: 8. The data also belong to a second study, concerning yellow fever vaccine responses in identical twins.

This sequence joins TRBV5-5 and TRBJ2-1, with 9 positions matching TRBD1. The receptor's source is a young woman in good health. Material: CD8+ T cells sorted from blood. The CDR3 DNA reads TGTGCCATGAGCCCGGGACAGGGAAATGAGCAGTTCTTC. Protein sequence: CAMSPGQGNEQFF.